These 32 T cell receptor beta chains originate from one sample sequenced in a study of blood T cells in healthy people across ages. Then a second PCR, running roughly 7 to 11 cycles, was carried out with a sample-barcoded 5' primer and a J-beta primer mix. In TCRdb, the 5' RACE reads were re-called with MiXCR into one record per CDR3 protein. Among about 540,000 distinct CDR3 sequences, approximately 25% were seen once, and the ten largest hold 8.7%. These same records also appear under a second study, on T cells of mothers and their children.

The sequencing sample was made of blood. Every receptor here comes from a boy younger than 18 in good health.

This clonotype was found a few times. The chain couples TRBV28 to TRBJ2-1; possible D gene TRBD2, 6 bases. Germline V gene lookup returns CDR1 MDHEN and CDR2 SYDVKM. V lost 8 bases, J lost 4 bases, and 18 bases lay in between. The CDR3 loop spans 15 amino acids. The CDR3 nucleotides read TGTGCCAGCCTCCCGGGGGATAGGGTTTACAATGAGCAGTTCTTC. Translation: CASLPGDRVYNEQFF.

This clonotype was picked up a small number of times. This chain links TRBV6-1 with TRBJ2-5; unclear D gene. The CDR3 covers 15 residues. Trimming shortened V by 7 bases and J by 0 bases, and 15 bases separated the two germline ends. Germline loops: CDR1 MNHNS, CDR2 SASEGT. CDR3 region: CASNLGPKDQETQYF. The CDR3 DNA is TGTGCCAGCAATCTCGGCCCAAAGGACCAAGAGACCCAGTACTTC.

The gene calls are TRBV4-1 and TRBJ2-5; D may be TRBD1 or TRBD2 (7 bases each). The DNA end lines up better with TRBJ2-1; the J call may be wrong. The length of the CDR3 is 16 residues. Germline V CDR1 and CDR2: MGHRA, YSYEKL. The DNA for the CDR3 is TGCGCCAGCAGCCTCCTAGGGGGCGGGAGTGGTAATGAGCAGTTCTTC. Translating gives CASSLLGGGSGNEQFF.

V usage is TRBV19 and J usage is TRBJ2-5; 7 nucleotides align to TRBD1. The ends lost 10 bases at V and 5 bases at J; junction bases unmatched: 10. The CDR3 contains 13 residues. Germline V lookup: CDR1 LNHDA, CDR2 SQIVND (reference sequence). The CDR3 DNA reads as TGTGCCACCAAACAGGGGACCCAGGAGACCCAGTACTTC. It specifies CATKQGTQETQYF.

V is TRBV4-1 and J is TRBJ2-1, with D perhaps matching TRBD2 (5 bases). The CDR3 is 15 amino acids. The germline V gene has CDR1 MGHRA and CDR2 YSYEKL. V was shortened by 6 bases and J by 4 bases, with 16 bases between the two germline ends. Here the CDR3 reads CASSPRQDYYNEQFF. As DNA, the CDR3 is TGCGCCAGCAGTCCGAGACAAGACTATTACAATGAGCAGTTCTTC.

This clonotype appeared a few times. The rearrangement joins TRBV5-6 to TRBJ1-1, with D possibly matching TRBD1 (6 bases). Trimming removed 3 bases from V and 0 bases from J, with 12 bases in between. Germline assignment: CDR1 SGHDT and CDR2 YYEEEE. The CDR3 length is 15 residues. The CDR3 spells CASSYGTSMNTEAFF. CDR3 nucleotide sequence: TGTGCCAGCAGCTATGGGACATCCATGAACACTGAAGCTTTCTTT.

This clonotype has just a few counts. The chain carries TRBV7-9 and TRBJ1-2, with no clear D. V lost 4 bases, J lost 2 bases, and 11 bases lay in between. Germline-derived CDR1 and CDR2 are SEHNR and FQNEAQ (reference sequence). The CDR3 length is 14 residues. The chain's CDR3 is CASSSQAENYGYTF. In nucleotides, the CDR3 is TGTGCCAGCAGCTCCCAGGCAGAGAACTATGGCTACACCTTC.

The chain uses TRBV7-6 and TRBJ2-7, with D perhaps assigned TRBD1 or TRBD2 (5 bases each). There are 14 residues in the CDR3. Looked up from germline, CDR1 is SGHVS and CDR2 is FNYEAQ. V gave up 1 base and J gave up 5 bases, with 12 bases separating them. CDR3 protein: CASSLDGTPDEQYF. The CDR3 DNA is TGTGCCAGCAGCTTAGATGGGACGCCCGACGAGCAGTACTTC.

The CDR3 is CASSLSSAENIQYF. The DNA for the CDR3 is TGTGCCAGCAGCTTGTCGTCCGCGGAAAACATTCAGTACTTC. The chain recombines TRBV5-5 with TRBJ2-4, with D hard to call. The CDR3 spans 14 residues. Trimming left V 1 base short and J 5 bases short, with 10 bases between. Germline-derived CDR1 and CDR2 are SGHKS and YYEKEE (reference sequence).

This clonotype was detected ten times or more. The chain links TRBV28 to TRBJ2-1; 9 nucleotides line up with TRBD2. V shed 5 bases and J 6 bases; nucleotides not matched to a gene: 14. Germline values: CDR1 MDHEN, CDR2 SYDVKM. The length of the CDR3 is 17 residues. The CDR3 sequence is CASSQQGLAPNVNEQFF. The CDR3 nucleotides are TGTGCCAGCAGTCAACAGGGACTAGCTCCCAACGTCAATGAGCAGTTCTTC.

This clonotype was observed a handful of times. The CDR3 DNA reads TGTGCCAGCAGCGGCGGACCAGACAATGAGCAGTTCTTC. This gives the protein CASSGGPDNEQFF. This chain joins TRBV5-6 and TRBJ2-1, with D unresolved. The V gene's germline CDR1 is SGHDT and CDR2 YYEEEE. Trimming removed 4 bases from V and 5 bases from J, with 10 bases in between. This CDR3 contains 13 residues. Full variable domain (rest looked up from reference TRBV5-6 and TRBJ2-1): DAGVTQSPTHLIKTRGQQVTLRCSPKSGHDTVSWYQQALGQGPQFIFQYYEEEERQRGNFPDRFSGHQFPNYSSELNVNALLLGDSALYLCASSGGPDNEQFFGPGTRLTVL.

This clonotype was seen only a few times. The genes are TRBV7-2 and TRBJ1-4; D may be TRBD1 (6 bases). Trimming removed 6 bases at V and 3 bases at J, with 14 bases between. The CDR3 totals 15 residues. CDR1 is SGHTA, CDR2 FQGNSA, per germline. CDR3 sequence reads: CASRDQGLPNEKLFF. CDR3 sequence (DNA): TGTGCCAGCAGAGATCAGGGGCTCCCTAATGAAAAACTGTTTTTT.

This clonotype came up many times. The gene calls are TRBV12-3 or TRBV12-4 and TRBJ2-5, with 10 bases matching TRBD1. The DNA matches TRBJ2-7 better at its end, which makes the J call doubtful. The CDR3 has 15 amino acids. For the CDR3, the DNA is TGTGCCAGCAGTCTCGGGACAGGGGTTTACTACGAGCAGTACTTC. Translating gives CASSLGTGVYYEQYF.

The J gene is TRBJ2-1, the V gene TRBV20-1, with TRBD2 identical over 12 bases. The trim removed 1 base at V and 8 bases at J, leaving 12 bases unmatched. This CDR3 has 17 amino acids. Per germline, CDR1 DFQATT and CDR2 SNEGSKA (reference sequence). CDR3 in amino acids: CSARARLLAGGADEQFF. CDR3 DNA sequence: TGCAGTGCTAGAGCCCGTTTGCTAGCGGGAGGGGCGGATGAGCAGTTCTTC.

As concerns this clonotype: A junction boundary mismatches the germline segment, possibly from a read error. The rearrangement uses TRBV7-7 and TRBJ2-7, with D possibly matching TRBD1 (5 bases). The CDR3 contains 15 residues. Germline loops: CDR1 SSHAT, CDR2 FNYEAQ (reference sequence). As DNA, the CDR3 is TGTGCTAGCAGTTTTCCCCTTGGACAAGCCTACGAGCAGTACTTC. Translated, it gives CASSFPLGQAYEQYF. The complete variable domain, with remaining parts taken from reference TRBV7-7 and TRBJ2-7, reads GAGVSQSPRYKVTKRGQDVTLRCDPISSHATLYWYQQALGQGPEFLTYFNYEAQPDKSGLPSDRFSAERPEGSISTLTIQRTEQRDSAMYRCASSFPLGQAYEQYFGPGTRLTVT.

The chain recombines TRBV9 with TRBJ1-1; D remains ambiguous. The CDR3 loop spans 14 amino acids. V was cut by 0 bases and J by 4 bases, with 10 bases left in between. The germline V gene has CDR1 SGDLS and CDR2 YYNGEE. Here the CDR3 reads CASSVASGGTEAFF. Written as DNA, the CDR3 is TGTGCCAGCAGCGTAGCTAGTGGCGGCACTGAAGCTTTCTTT. Supplemented by reference TRBV9 and TRBJ1-1, the full variable domain reads DSGVTQTPKHLITATGQRVTLRCSPRSGDLSVYWYQQSLDQGLQFLIQYYNGEERAKGNILERFSAQQFPDLHSELNLSSLELGDSALYFCASSVASGGTEAFFGQGTRLTVV.

The chain uses TRBV29-1 and TRBJ1-2; tentatively, D is TRBD1 (5 bases). Per the germline V gene, CDR1 is SQVTM and CDR2 is ANQGSEA. This CDR3 has 11 residues. Trimming stripped 1 base from V and 7 bases from J, with 7 bases between. The CDR3, as DNA: TGCAGCGTTGAAGTCGGGGGTGGCTACACCTTC. Protein product: CSVEVGGGYTF.

The chain joins TRBV11-2 to TRBJ1-4; a weak D match, TRBD1 (5 bases). Trimming left V 5 bases short and J 5 bases short, with 15 bases between. The CDR3 sequence is 15 residues long. Germline lookup yields CDR1 SGHAT and CDR2 FQNNGV. The CDR3 sequence is CASSLRGAGNEKLFF. CDR3 DNA sequence: TGTGCCAGCAGCCTTAGGGGTGCGGGGAATGAAAAACTGTTTTTT.

This clonotype was counted only a few times. The V call is TRBV29-1, the J call TRBJ1-2; 9 nucleotides match TRBD1. After removal of 8 bases from V and 6 bases from J, the junction contained 7 bases not matched to a gene. The CDR3 length is 12 residues. Germline V gene lookup returns CDR1 SQVTM and CDR2 ANQGSEA. CDR3 sequence reads: CSTWDRDDGYTF. DNA for the CDR3: TGCAGCACTTGGGACAGGGATGATGGCTACACCTTC.

This rearrangement joins TRBV9 to TRBJ2-7; 7 bases are shared with TRBD1. CDR1 and CDR2 from the germline V gene are SGDLS and YYNGEE. Trimming removed 0 bases from V and 0 bases from J; junction bases left unmatched: 6. This CDR3 has 16 residues. CDR3 protein: CASSVGRDRPSYEQYF. The DNA for the CDR3 is TGTGCCAGCAGCGTAGGCCGGGACAGACCCTCCTACGAGCAGTACTTC.

The chain has TRBV20-1 and TRBJ2-4; 7 positions match TRBD2. Germline CDR1 and CDR2: DFQATT and SNEGSKA (reference sequence). The CDR3 runs 17 residues. Trimming cost V 3 bases and J 0 bases; bases outside gene matches: 11. CDR3 region: CSASWRERGLAKNIQYF. The CDR3 DNA follows: TGCAGTGCTAGTTGGCGGGAGAGGGGACTAGCCAAAAACATTCAGTACTTC.

The chain couples TRBV12-5 to TRBJ1-2; D gene unclear. This CDR3 has 20 amino acids. The germline V gene has CDR1 LGHNT and CDR2 FRNRAP. V dropped 0 bases and J dropped 0 bases, with 23 bases sitting between them. The DNA of the CDR3 is TGTGCTAGTGGTTTGGTAATTTGGGCTCCCTCCGACGAGGCTAACTATGGCTACACCTTC. The encoded protein is CASGLVIWAPSDEANYGYTF.

V and J are TRBV19 and TRBJ2-7; TRBD1 is a possible D gene (5 bases). Germline V gene lookup returns CDR1 LNHDA and CDR2 SQIVND (reference sequence). The V gene lost 4 bases and the J gene lost 3 bases, with 10 bases spanning the gap. This CDR3 is built from 13 residues. The CDR3 nucleotides read TGTGCCAGTAGTACAGGACACGGCTACGAGCAGTACTTC. Protein: CASSTGHGYEQYF.

Here the CDR3 reads CASQRAGNQETQYF. The CDR3 nucleotides are TGTGCCAGCCAGCGGGCGGGTAACCAAGAGACCCAGTACTTC. V is TRBV2 and J is TRBJ2-5; weak D call: TRBD2 (6 bases). Per the germline V gene, CDR1 is SNHLY and CDR2 is FYNNEI. This CDR3 is built from 14 residues. The germline V and J ends were trimmed by 8 bases and 0 bases, with 13 bases remaining between them.

This chain joins TRBV4-3 and TRBJ2-2; perhaps TRBD1 as D (5 bases). Germline V gives CDR1 LGHNA, CDR2 YSLEER. Trimming took 0 bases from V and 0 from J, leaving 8 bases between them. The CDR3 length is 16 residues. The CDR3 spells CASSQDRQSNTGELFF. Written as DNA, the CDR3 is TGCGCCAGCAGCCAAGATAGACAGTCGAACACCGGGGAGCTGTTTTTT.

The chain uses TRBV14 and TRBJ2-1; TRBD2 matches 10 bases. CDR3 length equals 13 residues. Losses at the gene ends were 1 base for V and 16 bases for J; bases not matched to a gene: 7. Germline values: CDR1 SGHDN, CDR2 FVKESK. CDR3 residues: CASSQGIGTSVFF. The CDR3, as DNA: TGTGCCAGCAGCCAAGGCATAGGGACTAGCGTTTTCTTC.

CDR3 in DNA: TGCGCCAGCAGCCAATACCGGGGACAACCGAGCTCCTACAATGAGCAGTTCTTC. This gives the protein CASSQYRGQPSSYNEQFF. The V call is TRBV4-3, the J call TRBJ2-1; maybe TRBD1 (6 bases). Per germline, CDR1 LGHNA and CDR2 YSLEER. The V gene lost 2 bases and the J gene lost 0 bases, with 17 bases spanning the gap. This CDR3 spans 18 amino acids.

This clonotype was detected only a few times. This sequence joins TRBV4-1 and TRBJ2-7, with D hard to call. CDR3 length: 14 residues. V was cut by 1 base and J by 1 base, with 8 bases left in between. The germline V gene has CDR1 MGHRA and CDR2 YSYEKL. In nucleotides, the CDR3 is TGCGCCAGCAGCCAAGCTGCGGATTCCTACGAGCAGTACTTC. Protein product: CASSQAADSYEQYF.

The chain couples TRBV6-6 to TRBJ2-1; the D call may be TRBD1 or TRBD2 (5 bases each). Deletions cut 5 bases from V and 8 bases from J, with 19 bases between. Germline V gene sequence: CDR1 MNHNY, CDR2 SVGAGI (reference sequence). The CDR3 consists of 15 residues. CDR3 DNA sequence: TGTGCCAGCAGTACTGGGGGTGATGCGTGGGATGAGCAGTTCTTC. Encoded protein: CASSTGGDAWDEQFF.

J is TRBJ1-6 and V is TRBV12-3 or TRBV12-4; TRBD1 aligns across 7 bases. The CDR3 loop spans 15 amino acids. Trimming removed 8 bases from V and 9 bases from J; junction bases left unmatched: 13. CDR3 loop: CASSPGAGGGSPLHF. The CDR3 coding sequence is TGTGCCAGCTCCCCGGGAGCAGGGGGTGGTTCACCCCTCCACTTT.

V usage is TRBV7-9 and J usage is TRBJ1-1; D is unclear. The germline CDR1 and CDR2 sequences are SEHNR and FQNEAQ (reference sequence). The CDR3 has 13 amino acids. The V and J ends lost 2 bases and 8 bases respectively, with 12 bases between them. The CDR3 loop reads CASSLPPGEEAFF. CDR3 coding DNA: TGTGCCAGCAGCTTACCCCCCGGGGAGGAAGCTTTCTTT.

Note on this clonotype: Its ends do not fully match the called genes, so a read error is possible. This chain links TRBV7-3 with TRBJ2-5; possible D gene TRBD1, 6 bases. Germline CDR1 is SGHTA and CDR2 is FQGTGA. The CDR3 has 14 amino acids. This CDR3 reads CASSSGTHTNEQLF. Written as DNA, the CDR3 is TGTGCCAGCAGCTCCGGGACACACACGAATGAGCAGCTCTTC.